A single T cell receptor (beta chain) is shown here with its context. J was trimmed by 10 bases and V by 0 bases; bases with no gene match: 2. The CDR3 runs 15 residues. CDR1 and CDR2 (germline): KGHSH, LQKENI. The run of the v3.0 immunoSEQ assay was at survey level. Only in-frame clones appear in the TCRdb table, and some are missing; sequencing was by immunoSEQ multiplex PCR. The table lists more than 30,000 clones, under 90% of them singletons, with over 7% in the top ten. This record belongs to a study of long-term antiretroviral therapy in people with HIV. The overall study: Samples collected earliest predate the 2015 immediate-ART recommendation by about a decade.

People in the study who had HIV all got their treatment in the United States. The clonotype originates from a man younger than 35 with HIV. Sequenced material: unsorted PBMCs, taken 0.4 years before starting antiretroviral therapy. This rearrangement joins TRBV18 to TRBJ2-1, with 14 nucleotides matching TRBD2. The CDR3 bases are TGTGCCAGCTCACCACCGGGACTAGCGGGGGCCGAGCAGTTCTTC. This sequence encodes CASSPPGLAGAEQFF.